The clone carrying this TCR beta chain showed up just a few times. Its antigen remains unidentified. CDR3 length equals 11 residues. V lost 5 bases and J 9 bases, leaving 10 bases between the germline ends. Full-length variable regions came from constant-region reverse primers plus semi-nested Nested Universal Primer A PCR. TCRdb re-derived calls from the 5' RACE reads in MiXCR, one entry per CDR3 protein. The repertoire consists of 55,000 to 70,000 distinct CDR3 sequences, with 25% to 30% occurring once and the leading ten covering 2.5% to 3.5%. The memory fraction was CD4+CD45RO+CD25- cells. Study results and limitations: Greatest tumor Treg TCR overlap was with tumor naive CD4+ cells. In terms of TCR gene usage, tumor memory CD4+ T cells clustered together with blood and lymph node memory CD4+ cells, as well as with lymph node naive CD4+ cells.

The TCR comes from a female donor with breast cancer. The chain couples TRBV12-3 or TRBV12-4 to TRBJ1-2; D ambiguous. Material: tumor-infiltrating memory CD4+ T cells sorted from the breast tumor. This sample's subset: memory CD4+ T cells, CD4+CD45RO+CD25-. The CDR3 DNA is TGTGCCAGCAGTGACGGTAAAAGCTACACCTTC. This codes for CASSDGKSYTF.